A few counts support the clone carrying this TCR beta chain. What it binds is not known. Clones were read by immunoSEQ multiplex PCR, and TCRdb kept only the in-frame ones, dropping some. Among thousands of clones listed, 60% to 75% were seen once. Germline loops: CDR1 MGHDK, CDR2 SYGVNS. V shed 0 bases and J shed 3 bases, with 5 bases lying between them. CDR3 length equals 13 residues. The sample originates from a study of CD8 T cell repertoires and HIV-1 epitope variants. This receptor was obtained from a male donor with HIV. The sequenced sample consisted of cultured CD8+ T cells derived from PBMCs. V usage is TRBV25-1 and J usage is TRBJ1-1, with D hard to call. CDR3 DNA sequence: TGTGCCAGCAGTGAATATCTAGACACTGAAGCTTTCTTT. Translated, it gives CASSEYLDTEAFF.